One and the same sample provided the 29 T cell receptor beta chains below, sequenced in a study of T cells in women clearing cervical HPV infection. The data were produced by immunoSEQ multiplex PCR, yet TCRdb's version contains in-frame clones alone and is incomplete. The sample's table shows 15,000 to 20,000 clones. Sequences were obtained from blood buffy coat. These receptors originate from a woman between 18 and 75 years old with a cervical HPV16 infection that either progressed to CIN3+ or cleared (not recorded which).

Comments on this clone: The read falls 3 residues short of the CDR3 end, and the missing part is taken from the germline J gene. This sample includes further DNA sequences coding for the same CDR3. The chain has TRBV7-6 and TRBJ2-2; TRBD1 aligns across 9 bases. From germline, CDR1 is SGHVS and CDR2 FNYEAQ. The CDR3 contains 14 residues. CDR3 bases read: TGTGCCAGCAGCCTGGGACAGGGTAATGAAAAG. Translated: CASSLGQGNEK. The CDR3 as a whole reads CASSLGQGNEKLFF.

Notes on this clone: Mismatch with germline at one junction end may stem from a read error. The read ends 3 residues before the CDR3 terminus; that terminus is restored from the germline J gene. The chain joins TRBV29-1 to TRBJ1-1; a possible D gene is TRBD1 (5 bases). Germline V gene lookup returns CDR1 SQVTM and CDR2 ANQGSEA. The CDR3 spans 13 residues. The CDR3 here is CSVDGAGNTEAFF. Partial CDR3 DNA: TGCAGCGTTGATGGGGCGGGGAACACGGAA.

About this clone itself: The read halts 3 residues ahead of the CDR3 end, with the missing end drawn from the germline J gene. J is TRBJ2-5 and V is TRBV7-2; D gene ambiguous. V gave up 3 bases and J gave up 5 bases, with 4 bases separating them. The CDR3 has 11 residues. Germline loops: CDR1 SGHTA, CDR2 FQGNSA. The sequenced part of the CDR3 DNA is TGTGCCAGCAGCTTTCAGGAGACC. It codes for CASSFQET. The CDR3, in full, reads CASSFQETQYF.

Points on this clone: The CDR3 is cut off 3 residues early in the read; its end comes from the germline J gene. The chain uses TRBV7-6 and TRBJ2-3, with D perhaps TRBD2 (6 bases). From germline, CDR1 is SGHVS and CDR2 FNYEAQ. Trimming removed 3 bases at V and 0 bases at J, with 13 bases between. This CDR3 has 16 amino acids. CDR3 loop: CASSFRRGPSTDTQYF. The covered CDR3 bases are TGTGCCAGCAGCTTTAGGCGGGGTCCTAGCACAGATACG.

About this clone: With the read ending 3 residues before the CDR3 end, the germline J gene is used to fill in that end. This rearrangement joins TRBV2 to TRBJ2-2; weak D call: TRBD2 (6 bases). V was shortened by 6 bases and J by 1 base, with 9 bases between the two germline ends. Germline-derived CDR1 and CDR2 are SNHLY and FYNNEI. This CDR3 is 14 amino acids long. The part of the CDR3 DNA that was read is TGTGCCAGCAGGAAGGAGGGGAACACCGGGGAG. It translates to CASRKEGNTGE. The full CDR3 sequence reads CASRKEGNTGELFF.

Points on this clone: The CDR3 extends 3 residues past the end of the read, so its final part is completed from the germline J gene. The chain uses TRBV5-1 and TRBJ1-6, with TRBD1 identical over 9 bases. The CDR3 loop spans 16 amino acids. Per germline, CDR1 SGHRS and CDR2 YFSETQ. Trimming took 5 bases from V and 0 from J; bases not matched to a gene: 3. The sequenced part of the CDR3 DNA is TGCGCCAGCAGTCAACAGGGGGCCTCCTATAATTCACCC. Translating it yields CASSQQGASYNSP. The full-length CDR3 reads as CASSQQGASYNSPLHF. Filled out from reference TRBV5-1 and TRBJ1-6, the complete variable domain reads KAGVTQTPRYLIKTRGQQVTLSCSPISGHRSVSWYQQTPGQGLQFLFEYFSETQRNKGNFPGRFSGRQFSNSRSEMNVSTLELGDSALYLCASSQQGASYNSPLHFGNGTRLTVT.

For this clone: The read terminates 3 residues before the CDR3 end, so the remaining end is supplied by the germline J gene. This sequence joins TRBV6-1 and TRBJ1-1; 9 bases fit TRBD1. The J segment lost 5 bases and the V segment lost 5 bases, leaving 6 bases of the junction unmatched. This CDR3 region has 14 residues. CDR1 MNHNS and CDR2 SASEGT come from the germline V gene. CDR3 DNA, as far as it was read: TGTGCCAGCAGTCAAGACAGGGGGGAGACTGAA. It is translated as CASSQDRGETE. The entire CDR3 protein is CASSQDRGETEAFF.

Remarks on this clone: Read data end 3 residues before the CDR3 end; the end is taken from the germline J gene. The chain has TRBV5-1 and TRBJ2-1; 13 nucleotides line up with TRBD2. V shed 3 bases, J shed 4 bases, and the junction held 10 bases outside the gene matches. The germline V gene has CDR1 SGHRS and CDR2 YFSETQ. The CDR3 runs to 18 residues. The CDR3 DNA, read in part, is TGCGCCAGCAGCTCCCACACCCGGACTAGCGGGGGATACAATGAG. Protein sequence: CASSSHTRTSGGYNE. The CDR3 as a whole reads CASSSHTRTSGGYNEQFF.

In the case of this clone: Read sequence stops 3 residues before the CDR3 end, and the germline J gene provides the missing end. The chain combines TRBV7-2 with TRBJ1-4, with D possibly being TRBD1 (5 bases). In germline, CDR1 is SGHTA, CDR2 FQGNSA. The CDR3 sequence is 14 residues long. The V end lost 2 bases, the J end lost 6 bases, and 10 bases lay between the germline ends. The CDR3: CASSLRPGDEKLFF. The sequenced part of the CDR3 DNA is TGTGCCAGCAGCTTAAGGCCGGGGGATGAAAAA.

As to this clone: The read stops 3 residues short of the end of the CDR3; the missing end is completed from the germline J gene. V and J are TRBV4-2 and TRBJ2-7, with 7 bases fitting TRBD1. There are 16 residues in the CDR3. J lost 2 bases, V lost 2 bases, and 9 bases had no gene match. Germline CDR1 LGHNA, CDR2 YNFKEQ. The CDR3 reads CASSQYPGTATYEQYF. CDR3 DNA (partial): TGTGCCAGCAGCCAATACCCCGGGACAGCTACCTACGAG.

Regarding this clone: The DNA ends 3 residues before the CDR3 does, and the rest of the CDR3 is filled in from the germline J gene. V is TRBV7-9 and J is TRBJ1-5; 8 nucleotides align to TRBD1. The CDR3 runs to 15 residues. V trimming: 4 bases; J trimming: 4 bases; junction bases outside the gene matches: 6. The germline V gene encodes CDR1 SEHNR and CDR2 FQNEAQ (reference sequence). The part of the CDR3 DNA that was read is TGTGCCAGCAGCTCACCCGGGACAGGAAATCAGCCC. This gives the protein CASSSPGTGNQP. In full, the CDR3 is CASSSPGTGNQPQHF.

In the case of this clone: The read ends 3 residues before the CDR3 terminus; that terminus is restored from the germline J gene. The chain is built from TRBV7-6 and TRBJ2-3; a possible D gene is TRBD1 (5 bases). This CDR3 has 12 amino acids. CDR1 and CDR2 (germline): SGHVS, FNYEAQ. Trimming shortened V by 5 bases and J by 6 bases, and 9 bases separated the two germline ends. The CDR3 DNA, read in part, is TGTGCCAGCAGCCCTAAGGGGGATACG. Translating it yields CASSPKGDT. The whole CDR3 region reads CASSPKGDTQYF.

Points on this clone: The missing CDR3 end, 3 residues past where the read stops, is filled in from the germline J gene. The genes are TRBV18 and TRBJ1-1, with D unclear. The CDR3 is made up of 11 amino acids. Looked up from germline, CDR1 is KGHSH and CDR2 is LQKENI. The CDR3 bases that were read are TGTGCCAGCTCACCCGCAGAGATG. It encodes CASSPAEM. The complete CDR3 reads CASSPAEMAFF.

Concerning this clone itself: Coverage ceases 3 residues before the CDR3 finishes, and the germline J gene fills in the end. V is TRBV7-8 and J is TRBJ2-3; 7 bases match TRBD1. The CDR3 runs 17 residues. Germline lookup yields CDR1 SGHVS and CDR2 FQNEAQ. The covered CDR3 bases are TGTGCCAGCAGCGAGAGGGGGCAAGGGAATAGCAATCAGCCG. Translation: CASSERGQGNSNQP. The full CDR3 protein is CASSERGQGNSNQPQYF.

Notes on this clone: The CDR3 end is not reached by the read, which stops 3 residues before it; the germline J gene fills it in. The J gene is TRBJ1-2, the V gene TRBV19; possible D gene TRBD1, 5 bases. The ends were cut back, 7 bases at V and 2 bases at J, with 8 bases in the middle. Germline CDR1 is LNHDA and CDR2 is SQIVND (reference sequence). This CDR3 spans 12 amino acids. Incomplete CDR3 DNA: TGTGCCAGTATTCAGGGCAACTATGGC. It is translated as CASIQGNYG. The whole CDR3 sequence reads CASIQGNYGYTF.

A remark on this clone: The sequenced fragment ends 3 residues before the CDR3 boundary, so the rest is inferred from the germline J gene. The V gene is TRBV9, the J gene TRBJ1-6; D call uncertain. The CDR3 loop spans 15 amino acids. Trimming removed 4 bases from V and 0 bases from J, with 8 bases in between. Germline CDR1 and CDR2: SGDLS and YYNGEE. This chain's CDR3 is CASSSASSYNSPLHF. The CDR3 DNA, read in part, is TGTGCCAGCAGCTCCGCGAGCTCCTATAATTCACCC.

As for this clone: The read is 3 residues too short to cover the CDR3 end, so that end is filled in from the germline J gene. The chain joins TRBV6-1 to TRBJ1-2; no firm D call. Germline lookup yields CDR1 MNHNS and CDR2 SASEGT. The CDR3 sequence is 14 residues long. The part of the CDR3 DNA that was read is TGTGCCAGCAGTGAAGCCTCCTCCACCCAGGGC. As protein: CASSEASSTQG. The entire CDR3 sequence reads CASSEASSTQGYTF.

Details on this clone: The read ends 3 residues shy of where the CDR3 ends; the end is completed using the germline J gene. The rearrangement uses TRBV30 and TRBJ1-4; 8 bases are a match to TRBD1. Germline loops: CDR1 GTSNPN, CDR2 SVGIG (reference sequence). There are 13 residues in the CDR3. CDR3 DNA (partial): TGTGCCTGGGGGACAGGTGGGGGTTCGGCA. Encoded protein: CAWGTGGGSA. The whole CDR3 reads CAWGTGGGSALFF.

On this clone itself: Coverage ceases 3 residues before the CDR3 finishes, and the germline J gene fills in the end. The V and J genes are TRBV5-1 and TRBJ2-2, with D possibly matching TRBD2 (5 bases). V gave up 2 bases and J gave up 0 bases, with 8 bases separating them. Germline loops: CDR1 SGHRS, CDR2 YFSETQ. This CDR3 has 15 amino acids. CDR3 sequence reads: CASSFKLANTGELFF. The part of the CDR3 DNA that was read is TGCGCCAGCAGCTTTAAACTAGCGAACACCGGGGAG.

In regard to this clone: The CDR3 end is not reached by the read, which stops 3 residues before it; the germline J gene fills it in. V is TRBV7-9 and J is TRBJ1-2; D might be TRBD1 (5 bases). The germline V gene encodes CDR1 SEHNR and CDR2 FQNEAQ (reference sequence). This CDR3 has 15 amino acids. Here the CDR3 reads CASSLVPQGVDDYTF. The sequenced part of the CDR3 DNA is TGTGCCAGCAGCTTAGTGCCACAAGGGGTGGATGAC.

About this clone: The DNA ends 3 residues before the CDR3 does, and the rest of the CDR3 is filled in from the germline J gene. This chain links TRBV18 with TRBJ2-6, with D maybe TRBD1 (6 bases). The CDR3 totals 14 residues. In germline, CDR1 is KGHSH, CDR2 LQKENI. V was pared by 6 bases and J by 1 base, with 7 bases between. The CDR3 loop reads CASSRGSGANVLTF. The CDR3 DNA, read in part, is TGTGCCAGCTCCAGGGGATCTGGGGCCAACGTC. Using reference TRBV18 and TRBJ2-6 for the parts outside the CDR3, the full variable domain is NAGVMQNPRHLVRRRGQEARLRCSPMKGHSHVYWYRQLPEEGLKFMVYLQKENIIDESGMPKERFSAEFPKEGPSILRIQQVVRGDSAAYFCASSRGSGANVLTFGAGSRLTVL.

On this clone itself: The CDR3 end lies 3 residues beyond the end of the read and is filled in from the germline J gene. The chain links TRBV7-3 to TRBJ2-3; 10 bases map to TRBD2. Germline assignment: CDR1 SGHTA and CDR2 FQGTGA. The CDR3 is 16 residues long. V was pared by 5 bases and J by 5 bases, with 10 bases of the junction left unmatched. CDR3 residues: CASSPGLLAGVDTQYF. The CDR3 DNA, read in part, is TGTGCCAGCAGCCCGGGACTCCTAGCGGGGGTAGATACG.

Notes on this clone: The read ends 3 residues early relative to the CDR3; the germline J gene fills the gap. J is TRBJ1-3 and V is TRBV5-1; maybe TRBD1 (6 bases). This CDR3 is 14 amino acids long. Trimming took 4 bases from V and 1 from J, leaving 9 bases between them. Germline CDR1 SGHRS, CDR2 YFSETQ. CDR3 bases read: TGCGCCAGCAGCAACGGACAGTCTGGAAACACC. This codes for CASSNGQSGNT. The complete CDR3 protein is CASSNGQSGNTIYF.

A note on this clone: With the read ending 3 residues before the CDR3 end, the germline J gene is used to fill in that end. This rearrangement joins TRBV7-2 to TRBJ2-7; 8 nucleotides line up with TRBD1. The V segment lost 1 base and the J segment 5 bases; nucleotides outside the gene matches: 4. CDR1 is SGHTA and CDR2 is FQGNSA in the germline V gene. This CDR3 region has 14 residues. CDR3 DNA, as far as it was read: TGTGCCAGCAGCTTAGTAGCAGGGGGCCACGAG. It translates to CASSLVAGGHE. The full CDR3 is CASSLVAGGHEQYF.

This CDR3 reads CASSFGQGAVEKLFF. The CDR3 bases that were read are TGCGCCAGCAGCTTTGGACAGGGGGCAGTGGAAAAA. The chain links TRBV5-1 to TRBJ1-4, with 11 bases fitting TRBD1. The CDR3 extends 3 residues past the end of the read, so its final part is completed from the germline J gene. Germline CDR1 SGHRS, CDR2 YFSETQ. This CDR3 contains 15 residues. The V segment lost 2 bases and the J segment 8 bases; nucleotides outside the gene matches: 5.

Remarks on this clone: From the germline J gene comes the end of the CDR3, since the read stops 3 residues before it. The same CDR3 is also encoded by other DNA sequences in this sample. The V and J genes are TRBV20-1 and TRBJ1-6; TRBD1 is a possible D gene (6 bases). This CDR3 contains 15 residues. V lost 2 bases and J lost 8, with 16 bases in between. Per germline, CDR1 DFQATT and CDR2 SNEGSKA (reference sequence). The sequenced part of the CDR3 DNA is TGCAGTGCTAGACCACCAGGGGACACTCATTCACCC. Its translation: CSARPPGDTHSP. The complete CDR3 sequence is CSARPPGDTHSPLHF.

Note on this clone: The sequenced fragment ends 3 residues before the CDR3 boundary, so the rest is inferred from the germline J gene. The chain combines TRBV7-8 with TRBJ1-2; 7 bases line up with TRBD1. There are 17 residues in the CDR3. The germline V gene has CDR1 SGHVS and CDR2 FQNEAQ. Trimming removed 5 bases from V and 5 bases from J; junction bases left unmatched: 17. Here the CDR3 reads CASSKAKGGANSYGYTF. CDR3 bases read: TGTGCCAGCAGCAAAGCAAAAGGGGGCGCGAATTCTTATGGC.

In the case of this clone: The read terminates 3 residues before the CDR3 end, so the remaining end is supplied by the germline J gene. The chain is built from TRBV7-9 and TRBJ1-2; no clear D gene. The germline CDR1 and CDR2 sequences are SEHNR and FQNEAQ (reference sequence). There are 13 residues in the CDR3. The CDR3 loop is CASSPFSTSDYTF. The sequenced part of the CDR3 DNA is TGTGCCAGCAGCCCCTTTTCCACTTCCGAC.

As to this clone: The read terminates 3 residues before the CDR3 end, so the remaining end is supplied by the germline J gene. V usage is TRBV7-2 and J usage is TRBJ2-3, with 7 bases lining up with TRBD1. In germline, CDR1 is SGHTA, CDR2 FQGNSA. This CDR3 has 15 residues. The chain's CDR3 is CASSLAGGINQPQYF. The sequenced CDR3 bases are TGTGCCAGCAGCCTCGCAGGGGGAATCAATCAGCCG.